The T cell receptor (beta chain) described here comes from a study of cytomegalovirus exposure and HLA in healthy donors (dated by TCRdb to 2016 to 2017). For the wider study: According to a later analysis, one platform produced both the roughly 120 validation repertoires and the roughly 640 repertoires of the first cohort. The study was designed to test whether signatures of past pathogen exposure could be identified by cataloging public T cell receptors. A separate validation cohort of about 110 different subjects was used in addition to the 666-subject first cohort. To predict cytomegalovirus infection status, the study brought together high-throughput TCR immunosequencing, statistical association of individual TCRs with disease status, and machine learning. Study-wide findings and limitations: A few of the identified cytomegalovirus-associated TCR beta chains were confirmed in vitro to be specific for cytomegalovirus antigens. A later analysis lacked HLA typing for the validation cohort, so it scored co-occurrence in that cohort across all 110 or so repertoires. Most TCR sequences were seen in very few donors, while some public TCRs were found in many individuals. Of the cluster scores, about 94% were above 0 in a later analysis, which found that TCRs clustered in the first cohort also tended to co-occur in the 120 validation repertoires. The authors suggested that the approach could potentially be generalized to other disease states and immunological phenotypes. The classifier was reported to diagnose cytomegalovirus status with high specificity and sensitivity in both the original and validation cohorts. In the study, some 160 TCR beta chains were listed as associated with cytomegalovirus.

Unmatched junction bases come to 6, with V trimmed by 4 bases and J by 5 bases. CDR1 MNHNY and CDR2 SVGAGI are derived from the germline V gene (reference sequence). Counted from cysteine to phenylalanine, this CDR3 has 14 amino acids. Only CDR3 DNA remains: 42 bases, in frame from the first base. Donors formed part of the validation cohort, which comprised over a hundred subjects and was distinct from the first cohort of roughly 600 subjects. Receptor amplification or capture employed the immunoSEQ multiplex PCR assay. In the paper's pipeline: To diagnose cytomegalovirus status from the catalog of TCR beta chain sequences, a statistical classification framework was built. This immuneACCESS table, as held by TCRdb, lists in-frame sequences with V and J called but not all clones. Of the missing ones, under half trace to an unresolved V gene in checked studies; the others have no known cause. Clonal size and the V and J genes are those of that table, whereas D and trimming came from the DNA. Present in this sample are fewer than 100,000 clones, approximately 91% of which were seen just once. Of the sample, 2.1% is held by the ten largest clones.

Worth noting for this clone: Its antigen remains unidentified. No base qualities exist here, and no much larger clone lies one base off it.

This clonotype originated in a man aged 30 to 39 in good health and CMV-seronegative. Sequencing was performed on PBMCs. The V and J segments used are TRBV6-6 and TRBJ1-1, with 8 bases aligning to TRBD1. The DNA is as follows: TGTGCCAGCAGTTCTCAGGGGGCAGGGACTGAAGCTTTCTTT. This translates into CASSSQGAGTEAFF.